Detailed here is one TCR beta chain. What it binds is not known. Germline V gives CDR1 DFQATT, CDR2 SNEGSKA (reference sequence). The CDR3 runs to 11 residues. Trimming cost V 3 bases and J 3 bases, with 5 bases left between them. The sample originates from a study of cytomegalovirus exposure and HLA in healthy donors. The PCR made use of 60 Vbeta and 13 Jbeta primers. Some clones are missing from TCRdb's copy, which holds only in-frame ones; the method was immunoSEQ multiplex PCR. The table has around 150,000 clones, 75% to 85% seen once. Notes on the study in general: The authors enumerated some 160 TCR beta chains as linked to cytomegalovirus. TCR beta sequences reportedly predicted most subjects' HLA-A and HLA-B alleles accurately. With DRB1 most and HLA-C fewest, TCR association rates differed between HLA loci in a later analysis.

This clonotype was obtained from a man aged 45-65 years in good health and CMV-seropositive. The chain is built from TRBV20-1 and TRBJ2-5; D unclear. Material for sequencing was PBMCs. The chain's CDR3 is CSASSEETQYF. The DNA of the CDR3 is TGCAGTGCTAGTTCCGAAGAGACCCAGTACTTC.